This T cell receptor (beta chain) was captured by sequencing in a study of T cell repertoires in cytomegalovirus infection. Turning to the study itself: Both a matching HLA type and CMV infection were indicated by public TCR beta signatures.

This CDR3 contains 12 residues. The study's findings and limits: Summed public TCR beta family frequency identified CMV carriers bearing the relevant HLA. There were HLA-C-restricted CMV-specific TCR beta clonotypes dominating the ex vivo response.

TCRdb called the reads again in MiXCR, with one record for every CDR3 protein. The table lists 560,000 or so distinct CDR3 sequences, approximately 15% of them singletons. Comment on this clonotype: Its antigen is undetermined. It may be a read error: a sequence one base away is much more abundant.

The chain links TRBV12-3 or TRBV12-4 to TRBJ1-1; D unclear. This clonotype was obtained from a human donor in good health (CMV status not recorded). Some clones in this sample may be carry-over from other donors' samples. Sequenced material: CD8+ T cells from PBMCs. This chain's CDR3 is CASSLRWTVAFF. In DNA form, the CDR3 reads TGTGCCAGCAGCTTGAGATGGACTGTAGCTTTCTTT.